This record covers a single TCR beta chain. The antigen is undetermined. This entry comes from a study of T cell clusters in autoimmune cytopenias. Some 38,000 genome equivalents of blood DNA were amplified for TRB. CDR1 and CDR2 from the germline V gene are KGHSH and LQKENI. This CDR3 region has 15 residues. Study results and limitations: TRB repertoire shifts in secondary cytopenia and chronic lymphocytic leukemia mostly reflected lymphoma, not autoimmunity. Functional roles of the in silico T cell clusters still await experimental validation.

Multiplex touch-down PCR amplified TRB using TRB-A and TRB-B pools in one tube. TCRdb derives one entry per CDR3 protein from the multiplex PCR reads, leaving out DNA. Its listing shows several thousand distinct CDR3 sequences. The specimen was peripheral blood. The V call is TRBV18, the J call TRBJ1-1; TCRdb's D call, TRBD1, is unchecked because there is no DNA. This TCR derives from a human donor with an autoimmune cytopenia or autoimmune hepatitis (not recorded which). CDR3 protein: CASSWGGAEYTEAFF.